The T cell receptor (beta chain) described here comes from a study of T cell repertoires and Cas9 in healthy adults. Study-level results: SpCas9-reactive regulatory T cells reportedly mitigated SpCas9-reactive effector T cells in vitro. A preexisting SpCas9-directed effector T cell response was described as ubiquitous in the healthy humans studied.

Assay used: immunoSEQ multiplex PCR; TCRdb lists only in-frame clones, some missing. This table has fewer than 2,000 clones, roughly 93% appearing once. This CDR3 has 13 amino acids. V dropped 5 bases and J dropped 4 bases, with 10 bases sitting between them. CDR1 and CDR2 (germline): SGHVS, FNYEAQ. Sequenced: SpCas9-reactive CD4+ effector T cells (CD137+, CD154-, CD25-, CD127+) from PBMCs; culture status not recorded. The J gene is TRBJ2-3, the V gene TRBV7-6; D is uncertain. The clonotype originates from a human donor in good health. CDR3 nucleotide sequence: TGTGCCAGCAGCCCCCGTCGCCCAGATACGCAGTATTTT. This codes for CASSPRRPDTQYF.